This T cell receptor (beta chain) was recorded in a study of blood T cell repertoires in COVID-19. Study in general: The analysed material was cDNA or gDNA that came from T cells, B-cell-depleted T cells, or PBMCs.

This CDR3 has 14 amino acids. The germline CDR1 and CDR2 sequences are KGHSH and LQKENI. Trimming removed 0 bases from V and 4 bases from J; junction bases left unmatched: 1. Libraries were prepared by immunoSEQ multiplex PCR; TCRdb keeps only in-frame clonotypes and omits some of them. The table records 60,000 to 80,000 clones, around 80% of them present only once. The V call is TRBV18, the J call TRBJ2-7; TRBD1 matches at 9 bases. Sequenced sample: peripheral blood. The receptor was isolated from a man aged 50-59 years with COVID-19, enrolled during active disease. The CDR3, as DNA: TGTGCCAGCTCACCACCCGGGACAGGGTACGAGCAGTACTTC. Its translation is CASSPPGTGYEQYF.